One and the same sample provided the 26 T cell receptor beta chains below, sequenced in a study of CD8 T cells in Susac syndrome. Random hexamers served to reverse transcribe about 0.5 to 1 ug RNA. MiXCR was run by TCRdb on the immunoSEQ multiplex PCR reads, yielding one entry per CDR3 protein. The sample records some 120,000 distinct CDR3 sequences, 90% to 95% being singletons. Sequenced input: CD8+ T cells from PBMCs. These TCRs come from a human donor with Susac syndrome.

This rearrangement joins TRBV11-2 to TRBJ2-1, with D possibly TRBD2 on 5 matching bases. Germline CDR1 SGHAT, CDR2 FQNNGV. V was pared by 3 bases and J by 3 bases, with 12 bases between. This CDR3 is 15 amino acids long. The CDR3 is CASSLIGEIYNEQFF. The DNA for the CDR3 is TGTGCCAGCAGCTTGATCGGGGAGATCTACAATGAGCAGTTCTTC. Based on the CDR3 plus reference TRBV11-2 and TRBJ2-1, the full variable domain is EAGVAQSPRYKIIEKRQSVAFWCNPISGHATLYWYQQILGQGPKLLIQFQNNGVVDDSQLPKDRFSAERLKGVDSTLKIQPAKLEDSAVYLCASSLIGEIYNEQFFGPGTRLTVL.

V gene TRBV30 combines with J gene TRBJ2-1, with D perhaps being TRBD1 or TRBD2 (5 bases each). Per germline, CDR1 GTSNPN and CDR2 SVGIG (reference sequence). This CDR3 region has 22 residues. V was pared by 1 base and J by 0 bases, with 31 bases between. CDR3 sequence: CAWSERSPRGPGALSSYNEQFF. CDR3 DNA: TGTGCCTGGAGTGAAAGAAGCCCAAGGGGACCCGGGGCGCTTAGCTCCTACAATGAGCAGTTCTTC.

This clonotype was detected only once. The CDR3 reads CASSTRTSGNSYEQYF. The CDR3 DNA follows: TGTGCCAGCAGCACCAGGACTAGCGGAAATTCCTACGAGCAGTACTTC. J is TRBJ2-7 and V is TRBV13; TRBD2 agrees at 10 bases. The CDR3 has 16 amino acids. From germline, CDR1 is PRHDT and CDR2 FYEKMQ (reference sequence). Trimming removed 5 bases from V and 1 base from J; junction bases left unmatched: 8.

The genes are TRBV11-2 and TRBJ1-3, with TRBD1 as a possible D gene (5 bases). V gave up 4 bases and J gave up 16 bases, with 14 bases separating them. The CDR3 loop spans 11 amino acids. Germline V gene data show CDR1 as SGHAT and CDR2 as FQNNGV. CDR3 region: CASSSDWGLYF. CDR3 DNA sequence: TGTGCCAGCAGCTCCGACTGGGGGTTGTATTTT.

This sequence joins TRBV6-2 or TRBV6-3 and TRBJ2-5; 11 bases line up with TRBD2. This CDR3 is built from 15 residues. V was clipped by 0 bases and J by 4 bases; unmatched bases: 1. From germline, CDR1 is MNHEY and CDR2 SVGEGT. CDR3 loop: CASSYSTSGVETQYF. Here the CDR3 DNA reads TGTGCCAGCAGTTACTCGACTAGCGGGGTAGAGACCCAGTACTTC.

The chain combines TRBV4-3 with TRBJ1-5; D gene unclear. Per the germline V gene, CDR1 is LGHNA and CDR2 is YSLEER. The length of the CDR3 is 17 residues. Trimming removed 0 bases at V and 0 bases at J, with 12 bases between. DNA for the CDR3: TGCGCCAGCAGCCAAGATGGGCCAGGATATAGCAATCAGCCCCAGCATTTT. Protein product: CASSQDGPGYSNQPQHF.

The chain joins TRBV7-9 to TRBJ2-1, with 10 bases identical to TRBD2. CDR1 and CDR2 (germline): SEHNR, FQNEAQ (reference sequence). The CDR3 spans 15 residues. With 3 bases clipped from V and 9 bases from J, the junction kept 8 bases outside the gene matches. CDR3 bases: TGTGCCAGCAGCTTCCTAGCGGGAGTATTAAGTGAGCAGTTCTTC. Translating it yields CASSFLAGVLSEQFF.

V gene TRBV4-3 combines with J gene TRBJ2-5; D might be TRBD1 or TRBD2, each matching 6 bases. Per the germline V gene, CDR1 is LGHNA and CDR2 is YSLEER. The CDR3 is 16 residues long. V shed 1 base and J shed 2 bases, with 14 bases lying between them. CDR3 sequence reads: CASSQGLEGTQETQYF. The CDR3 nucleotides read TGCGCCAGCAGCCAAGGTCTGGAGGGGACACAAGAGACCCAGTACTTC.

V and J are TRBV4-1 and TRBJ2-5; 16 positions match TRBD2. The germline gives CDR1 MGHRA, CDR2 YSYEKL. V shed 3 bases, J shed 4 bases, and the junction held 8 bases outside the gene matches. This CDR3 is built from 18 residues. CDR3 in amino acids: CASSQGPGLAGGPETQYF. The CDR3 DNA sequence: TGCGCCAGCAGCCAGGGACCGGGACTAGCGGGAGGGCCAGAGACCCAGTACTTC.

This clonotype was seen only once. The gene calls are TRBV28 and TRBJ1-2; D is perhaps TRBD1 (5 bases). The germline V gene encodes CDR1 MDHEN and CDR2 SYDVKM. V lost 9 bases and J lost 8, with 13 bases in between. The CDR3 has 11 amino acids. The CDR3 sequence is CASLRGVGYTF. The DNA for the CDR3 is TGTGCCAGTTTGAGGGGAGTAGGCTACACCTTC.

This clonotype was seen more than once but under ten times. This chain joins TRBV7-2 and TRBJ1-2; TRBD1 matches 9 bases. Trimming took 1 base from V and 9 from J; bases not matched to a gene: 6. This CDR3 region has 14 residues. CDR1 is SGHTA and CDR2 is FQGNSA in the germline V gene. CDR3: CASSLGGQGWRYTF. In DNA form, the CDR3 reads TGTGCCAGCAGCTTAGGGGGACAGGGTTGGCGCTACACCTTC. Variable domain in full (rest from reference TRBV7-2 and TRBJ1-2): GAGVSQSPSNKVTEKGKDVELRCDPISGHTALYWYRQSLGQGLEFLIYFQGNSAPDKSGLPSDRFSAERTGGSVSTLTIQRTQQEDSAVYLCASSLGGQGWRYTFGSGTRLTVV.

The chain carries TRBV14 and TRBJ2-7; 7 bases fit TRBD2. Germline CDR1 reads SGHDN; CDR2 reads FVKESK. CDR3 length: 14 amino acids. Trimming removed 6 bases from V and 2 bases from J; junction bases left unmatched: 7. The CDR3 sequence: CASSQGAGTYEQYF. CDR3 DNA sequence: TGTGCCAGCAGTCAGGGAGCGGGAACCTACGAGCAGTACTTC.

The chain is built from TRBV7-9 and TRBJ2-7; 10 nucleotides align to TRBD2. CDR1 SEHNR and CDR2 FQNEAQ come from the germline V gene (reference sequence). V lost 0 bases and J lost 0; bases outside the gene matches: 2. This CDR3 has 16 residues. The CDR3 loop reads CASSLAPSGSSYEQYF. The CDR3 DNA reads as TGTGCCAGCAGCTTAGCTCCTAGCGGGAGCTCCTACGAGCAGTACTTC.

The V gene is TRBV6-6, the J gene TRBJ1-2; D remains unclear. Germline CDR1 and CDR2: MNHNY and SVGAGI (reference sequence). Trimming stripped 1 base from V and 8 bases from J, with 8 bases between. This CDR3 spans 12 amino acids. The CDR3 coding sequence is TGTGCCAGCAGTTACTTGGGAGCGGGCTACACCTTC. It codes for CASSYLGAGYTF.

The chain employs TRBV3-1 and TRBJ2-5; TRBD2 agrees at 15 bases. Germline V gene data show CDR1 as LGHDT and CDR2 as YNNKEL (reference sequence). This CDR3 comprises 16 residues. With V trimmed by 4 bases and J by 5 bases, 5 bases remained unmatched. The CDR3 protein is CASSPGLAGGMETQYF. The CDR3 nucleotides are TGTGCCAGCAGCCCGGGACTAGCGGGGGGTATGGAGACCCAGTACTTC.

The CDR3 spells CASGTHEQYF. As DNA, the CDR3 is TGTGCCAGCGGCACCCACGAGCAGTACTTC. The V and J genes are TRBV25-1 and TRBJ2-7; D gene unclear. This CDR3 has 10 amino acids. V was shortened by 8 bases and J by 5 bases, with 7 bases between the two germline ends. In germline, CDR1 is MGHDK, CDR2 SYGVNS.

The chain recombines TRBV7-9 with TRBJ1-5; 8 bases fit TRBD1. In germline, CDR1 is SEHNR, CDR2 FQNEAQ (reference sequence). Trimming took 8 bases from V and 3 from J; bases not matched to a gene: 3. The CDR3 contains 13 residues. The CDR3 bases are TGTGCCAGCGCGACAGGGGACAATCAGCCCCAGCATTTT. It yields the protein CASATGDNQPQHF.

This sequence joins TRBV11-2 and TRBJ1-1; D is undetermined. The CDR3 runs 12 residues. The ends were cut back, 7 bases at V and 4 bases at J, with 10 bases in the middle. Germline V gives CDR1 SGHAT, CDR2 FQNNGV. CDR3 loop: CASTPSRTEAFF. CDR3 sequence (DNA): TGTGCCAGCACCCCCAGTCGCACTGAAGCTTTCTTT.

The CDR3 loop is CASLGQGITEAFF. The CDR3 DNA is TGTGCCAGCCTGGGGCAGGGGATCACTGAAGCTTTCTTT. The chain carries TRBV12-3 or TRBV12-4 and TRBJ1-1, with D maybe TRBD1 (6 bases). V was trimmed by 8 bases and J by 4 bases, leaving 14 bases between them. CDR3 length: 13 residues.

The gene calls are TRBV30 and TRBJ2-7; D gene unclear. CDR1 and CDR2 from the germline V gene are GTSNPN and SVGIG (reference sequence). Trimming cost V 2 bases and J 0 bases, with 11 bases left between them. The CDR3 has 14 residues. The CDR3 DNA sequence: TGTGCCTGGAGTTCGGTCAGCCCCTCCTACGAGCAGTACTTC. This codes for CAWSSVSPSYEQYF.

The chain combines TRBV12-5 with TRBJ2-2, with TRBD1 as a possible D gene (6 bases). In germline, CDR1 is LGHNT, CDR2 FRNRAP. Trimming shortened V by 3 bases and J by 3 bases, and 8 bases separated the two germline ends. The CDR3 consists of 14 residues. DNA for the CDR3: TGTGCTAGTGGTTTCGGACAGTACACCGGGGAGCTGTTTTTT. As protein: CASGFGQYTGELFF.

This chain links TRBV4-3 with TRBJ1-5; 8 bases are shared with TRBD1. The germline CDR1 and CDR2 sequences are LGHNA and YSLEER. This CDR3 contains 14 residues. Losses at the gene ends were 1 base for V and 6 bases for J; bases not matched to a gene: 2. The CDR3 DNA is TGCGCCAGCAGCCAAGGACAGGGGACTCAGCCCCAGCATTTT. Its translation: CASSQGQGTQPQHF.

This chain joins TRBV7-2 and TRBJ2-5; D could derive from TRBD1 or TRBD2 (6 bases each). V lost 1 base to trimming and J lost 5 bases, with 14 bases between them. Germline values: CDR1 SGHTA, CDR2 FQGNSA. The CDR3 has 15 residues. The chain's CDR3 is CASSLVWGAPETQYF. The CDR3 nucleotides read TGTGCCAGCAGCTTAGTCTGGGGGGCTCCGGAGACCCAGTACTTC.

The chain links TRBV3-1 to TRBJ2-7; unclear D gene. Trimming removed 4 bases at V and 5 bases at J, with 15 bases between. CDR1 LGHDT and CDR2 YNNKEL come from the germline V gene (reference sequence). This CDR3 is 14 amino acids long. CDR3 sequence (DNA): TGTGCCAGCAGCCCGACTCTTGGGAAGAACGAGCAGTACTTC. Protein sequence: CASSPTLGKNEQYF.

This chain links TRBV27 with TRBJ1-1, with 9 bases fitting TRBD1. The V segment lost 4 bases and the J segment 4 bases; nucleotides outside the gene matches: 1. The CDR3 consists of 13 residues. The germline gives CDR1 MNHEY, CDR2 SMNVEV (reference sequence). CDR3 sequence reads: CASSWTGATEAFF. The DNA of the CDR3 is TGTGCCAGCAGTTGGACAGGGGCCACTGAAGCTTTCTTT.

The chain carries TRBV29-1 and TRBJ1-2, with TRBD1 matching 8 bases. Germline values: CDR1 SQVTM, CDR2 ANQGSEA. V lost 6 bases to trimming and J lost 1 base; unmatched junction nucleotides: 10. The CDR3 sequence is 15 residues long. The CDR3 region is CSVLTGEGFNYGYTF. In DNA form, the CDR3 reads TGCAGCGTCTTGACAGGGGAGGGTTTTAACTATGGCTACACCTTC.